These 10 T cell receptor beta chains were all obtained from the same sample, sequenced in a study of identifying expanded T cells in peripheral blood. Sequenced by immunoSEQ multiplex PCR; TCRdb stores in-frame clones only, minus some. The repertoire consists of under 95,000 clones, with approximately 91% occurring once and the leading ten covering about 3%. Sequenced material: blood. The receptors were gathered from a person aged 18-69 years in good health.

This sequence joins TRBV9 and TRBJ2-3; possibly TRBD1 or TRBD2 for D (5 bases each). The germline V and J ends were trimmed by 0 bases and 5 bases, with 16 bases remaining between them. Germline CDR1 is SGDLS and CDR2 is YYNGEE. The CDR3 sequence is 16 residues long. The CDR3 DNA sequence: TGTGCCAGCAGCGTAGCTGGGGACCCGGCGGTAGATACGCAGTATTTT. Its protein is CASSVAGDPAVDTQYF.

This clone appeared a few times. This chain joins TRBV2 and TRBJ1-2; D is perhaps TRBD1 (6 bases). The CDR3 totals 14 residues. Germline lookup yields CDR1 SNHLY and CDR2 FYNNEI. V was cut by 6 bases and J by 4 bases, with 15 bases left in between. The CDR3 DNA is TGTGCCAGCAGGGATGACGGCAGGGGCTATGGCTACACCTTC. Protein: CASRDDGRGYGYTF.

The chain employs TRBV7-3 and TRBJ2-3; D uncertain. Germline V gene lookup returns CDR1 SGHTA and CDR2 FQGTGA. The CDR3 spans 14 residues. The V end lost 3 bases, the J end lost 4 bases, and 11 bases lay between the germline ends. In nucleotides, the CDR3 is TGTGCCAGCAGCTTGTTCGGTGGGGCAGATACGCAGTATTTT. Its protein product is CASSLFGGADTQYF.

The chain links TRBV6-5 to TRBJ1-3, with D hard to call. CDR3 length equals 12 residues. The ends were cut back, 8 bases at V and 0 bases at J, with 5 bases in the middle. The V gene's germline CDR1 is MNHEY and CDR2 SVGAGI. This CDR3 reads CASGGSGNTIYF. The DNA for the CDR3 is TGTGCCAGCGGAGGCTCTGGAAACACCATATATTTT.

The V call is TRBV7-9, the J call TRBJ1-1; 9 nucleotides agree with TRBD1. Germline V CDR1 and CDR2: SEHNR, FQNEAQ (reference sequence). The length of the CDR3 is 15 residues. The junction had 11 bases not matched to a gene; V was cut back by 6 bases and J by 6 bases. The CDR3 bases are TGTGCCAGCAGTCCCTTACAGGGGGCCGGCGCTGAAGCTTTCTTT. Amino acid sequence: CASSPLQGAGAEAFF. Full variable domain (rest looked up from reference TRBV7-9 and TRBJ1-1): DTGVSQNPRHKITKRGQNVTFRCDPISEHNRLYWYRQTLGQGPEFLTYFQNEAQLEKSRLLSDRFSAERPKGSFSTLEIQRTEQGDSAMYLCASSPLQGAGAEAFFGQGTRLTVV.

V usage is TRBV29-1 and J usage is TRBJ2-7; 7 bases line up with TRBD2. Germline CDR1 is SQVTM and CDR2 is ANQGSEA. The CDR3 covers 14 residues. The V segment lost 4 bases and the J segment 4 bases; nucleotides outside the gene matches: 10. DNA for the CDR3: TGCAGCGTTGGGTCTGGCGGGAGCAGTTACGAGCAGTACTTC. Translated, it gives CSVGSGGSSYEQYF.

The rearrangement uses TRBV5-4 and TRBJ2-3, with a possible D match to TRBD1 (5 bases). V lost 0 bases and J lost 0, with 11 bases in between. This CDR3 region has 16 residues. From germline, CDR1 is SGHNT and CDR2 YYREEE (reference sequence). The CDR3 sequence is CASSLVGAGSTDTQYF. DNA of the CDR3: TGTGCCAGCAGCTTGGTTGGGGCAGGGAGCACAGATACGCAGTATTTT.

This chain connects TRBV5-5 to TRBJ2-7; possible D gene TRBD1, 5 bases. The CDR3 length is 14 residues. CDR1 is SGHKS, CDR2 YYEKEE, per germline (reference sequence). The V gene lost 0 bases and the J gene lost 4 bases, with 11 bases spanning the gap. The CDR3 DNA is TGTGCCAGCAGCTTGGCCTGGCAGGGATACGAGCAGTACTTC. This encodes CASSLAWQGYEQYF.

This chain joins TRBV5-1 and TRBJ2-7; D may match TRBD1 or TRBD2 (5 bases each). This CDR3 is built from 13 residues. Deletions cut 0 bases from V and 6 bases from J, with 10 bases between. Looked up from germline, CDR1 is SGHRS and CDR2 is YFSETQ. The CDR3 spells CASSLAGAPEQYF. Written as DNA, the CDR3 is TGCGCCAGCAGCTTGGCCGGGGCACCCGAGCAGTACTTC.

The gene calls are TRBV5-5 and TRBJ1-1, with a weak D call TRBD1 (5 bases). In germline, CDR1 is SGHKS, CDR2 YYEKEE (reference sequence). The V end was cut by 1 base, the J end by 1 base, with 11 bases between. The CDR3 covers 15 residues. The CDR3: CASSLSPGRNTEAFF. CDR3 coding DNA: TGTGCCAGCAGCTTGTCCCCAGGGCGGAACACTGAAGCTTTCTTT.